This T cell receptor (beta chain) was recovered during a study of cytomegalovirus exposure and HLA in healthy donors. Regarding the study as a whole: Most TCR sequences were uncommon, yet certain public TCRs appeared in many donors.

Concerning this clone: Its antigen is undetermined.

PCR involved 60 Vbeta and 13 Jbeta primers. In the authors' methods: Per a later analysis, the number of unique TCR beta chains was roughly 80 million, of which around 10 million were shared. TCRdb keeps only in-frame clones here, not all; method: immunoSEQ multiplex PCR. V, J and clone size are those of that table, while D and trimming were read from the DNA. The profile shows 170,000 or so clones, less than 90% of them singletons. V lost 6 bases and J lost 6; bases outside the gene matches: 5. The CDR3 extends over 13 amino acids. CDR1 and CDR2 (germline): MDHEN, SYDVKM. The chain couples TRBV28 to TRBJ1-1; 9 nucleotides align to TRBD1. This receptor was taken from a male donor in good health and CMV-seropositive. Sequencing used PBMCs. This CDR3 is CASRPGQGSEAFF. As DNA, the CDR3 is TGTGCCAGCAGGCCGGGACAGGGCTCTGAAGCTTTCTTT.